A single sample is the source of the 12 T cell receptor beta chains below, sequenced in a study of T cell repertoires in cytomegalovirus infection. From the reads, TCRdb called clonotypes with MiXCR, one entry per CDR3 protein. Of about 110,000 distinct CDR3 sequences in the sample, over 9% were seen once. The antigens for these receptors are not known. The sample consisted of PBMCs, sequenced either directly or after in vitro stimulation (not recorded which). The origin of the receptors is a human donor in good health (CMV status not recorded). Some clones in this sample may be carry-over from other donors' samples.

This clonotype was counted at least ten times. The chain has TRBV28 and TRBJ2-7; D may be TRBD2 (5 bases). Trimming removed 2 bases at V and 7 bases at J, with 18 bases between. Germline CDR1 MDHEN, CDR2 SYDVKM. CDR3 length equals 15 residues. CDR3 loop: CASSLRRNFAREQYF. The CDR3 nucleotides read TGTGCCAGCAGTTTAAGGAGGAACTTCGCCCGGGAGCAGTACTTC.

This clonotype was recorded a few times. This chain joins TRBV20-1 and TRBJ2-5; TRBD2 matches 10 bases. Germline CDR1 DFQATT, CDR2 SNEGSKA (reference sequence). Trimming cost V 3 bases and J 4 bases; bases outside gene matches: 2. CDR3 length: 13 amino acids. This CDR3 is CSASPSGRETQYF. In DNA form, the CDR3 reads TGCAGTGCTAGTCCTAGCGGGAGAGAGACCCAGTACTTC.

This clonotype has a count of ten or more. The chain has TRBV7-2 and TRBJ2-1; D call uncertain. The CDR3 contains 15 residues. V was pared by 0 bases and J by 4 bases, with 10 bases between. Germline V gives CDR1 SGHTA, CDR2 FQGNSA. This chain's CDR3 is CASSLAAEPYNEQFF. CDR3 DNA: TGTGCCAGCAGCTTAGCGGCTGAACCGTACAATGAGCAGTTCTTC.

The chain carries TRBV7-6 and TRBJ2-5, with TRBD2 identical over 11 bases. CDR3 length: 16 amino acids. The trim removed 4 bases at V and 3 bases at J, leaving 7 bases unmatched. The germline CDR1 and CDR2 sequences are SGHVS and FNYEAQ. The CDR3 here is CASSWRASGGKETQYF. CDR3 bases: TGTGCCAGCAGCTGGCGGGCTAGCGGGGGGAAAGAGACCCAGTACTTC.

This clonotype was found many times. The rearrangement uses TRBV12-3 or TRBV12-4 and TRBJ1-2; possibly TRBD1 for D (6 bases). This CDR3 is built from 14 residues. With 5 bases removed from V and 8 bases from J, the gap between germline ends came to 18 bases. The CDR3 bases are TGTGCCAGCAGTATAAGCGGGGGGCTCGGGGGCTACACCTTC. This sequence encodes CASSISGGLGGYTF.

This clonotype was counted at least ten times. The V and J genes are TRBV7-2 and TRBJ1-1, with a weak D call TRBD1 (5 bases). CDR3 size: 15 residues. CDR1 and CDR2 from the germline V gene are SGHTA and FQGNSA. V was trimmed by 1 base and J by 4 bases, leaving 13 bases between them. In DNA form, the CDR3 reads TGTGCCAGCAGCTTAGGAGGGGAAGGGGCCACTGAAGCTTTCTTT. Its translation: CASSLGGEGATEAFF.

The sample holds many counts of this clonotype. This rearrangement joins TRBV7-2 to TRBJ1-2; no clear D gene. Trimming stripped 5 bases from V and 0 bases from J, with 10 bases between. CDR1 is SGHTA, CDR2 FQGNSA, per germline. This CDR3 comprises 14 residues. The CDR3: CASSTSPTNYGYTF. CDR3 sequence (DNA): TGTGCCAGCAGCACCTCCCCGACTAACTATGGCTACACCTTC.

This clonotype was seen many times. The chain links TRBV12-3 or TRBV12-4 to TRBJ1-1; D unresolved. V gave up 3 bases and J gave up 9 bases, with 8 bases separating them. CDR3 size: 11 residues. CDR3 nucleotides: TGTGCCAGCAGTTTCAGGAGTCAAGCTTTCTTT. This sequence encodes CASSFRSQAFF.

This clonotype appeared many times. The J gene is TRBJ2-1, the V gene TRBV7-3, with TRBD1 matching over 12 bases. With V trimmed by 5 bases and J by 5 bases, 13 bases remained unmatched. The CDR3 sequence is 18 residues long. CDR1 and CDR2 (germline): SGHTA, FQGTGA. The CDR3 bases are TGTGCCAGCAGCCGCCGAGGTCCGGGACAGGGGGCTGACAATGAGCAGTTCTTC. This codes for CASSRRGPGQGADNEQFF.

In this sample, this clonotype turned up many times. In DNA, the CDR3 is TGTGCCAGCAGTGACTGGGGGCAGTCCCAAGAGACCCAGTACTTC. This encodes CASSDWGQSQETQYF. The rearrangement joins TRBV2 to TRBJ2-5; TRBD1 might be the D (6 bases). Trimming took off 3 bases at V and 1 base at J, with 12 bases between the two ends. The CDR3 consists of 15 residues. The germline gives CDR1 SNHLY, CDR2 FYNNEI.

In this sample, this clonotype turned up many times. V gene TRBV11-2 combines with J gene TRBJ2-2, with unresolved D. From germline, CDR1 is SGHAT and CDR2 FQNNGV. Trimming shortened V by 1 base and J by 3 bases, and 6 bases separated the two germline ends. The CDR3 loop spans 14 amino acids. The CDR3 DNA reads TGTGCCAGCAGCTTAGCCGGGTACACCGGGGAGCTGTTTTTT. Protein: CASSLAGYTGELFF.

Note on this clonotype: The CDR3 does not close with the conserved phenylalanine or tryptophan, likely indicating a read error. DNA for the CDR3: TGTGCCAGCAGTTTGAGGGAGGATGAAAAACTGTTTTCT. Translation: CASSLREDEKLFS. The chain employs TRBV12-3 or TRBV12-4 and TRBJ1-4; the D is unclear. V was shortened by 3 bases and J by 6 bases, with 8 bases between the two germline ends. This CDR3 spans 13 amino acids.